A selection of T cell receptor beta chains follows, all from one sample in a study of blood T cells in healthy people across ages. TCRdb independently ran MiXCR on the 5' RACE reads; one entry per CDR3 protein. This sample has fewer than 650,000 distinct CDR3 sequences; 25% to 35% occur once, and the top ten carry approximately 4%. This same sample was also part of a study on T cells of mothers and their children.

The material sequenced was blood. All receptors derive from a boy aged 2 to 9 in good health. Each CDR3 is given with its conserved first and last residue. D genes are given only for firm matches. Clone size, where shown, is once, few, many, or a class for clones that have expanded.

J gene: TRBJ1-4; clone size: .; V gene: TRBV29-1; D gene: .; CDR3 protein: CSVKGGEMNEKLFF; CDR3 DNA: TGCAGCGTTAAAGGGGGAGAAATGAATGAAAAACTGTTTTTT
J gene: TRBJ2-7; clone size: few; V gene: TRBV10-2; D gene: TRBD1; CDR3 protein: CASSEPAYLGQGAVEQYF; CDR3 DNA: TGCGCCAGCAGTGAGCCCGCCTACCTGGGACAGGGGGCGGTCGAGCAGTACTTC
J gene: TRBJ1-1; clone size: .; V gene: TRBV6-1; D gene: TRBD1; CDR3 protein: CAANRGSGTEAFF; CDR3 DNA: TGTGCCGCGAACAGGGGGTCGGGCACTGAAGCTTTCTTT
J gene: TRBJ2-1; clone size: .; V gene: TRBV7-9; D gene: TRBD2; CDR3 protein: CASSLAVKTSGMGYNEQFF; CDR3 DNA: TGTGCCAGCAGCTTAGCGGTAAAAACGAGCGGGATGGGGTACAATGAGCAGTTCTTC
J gene: TRBJ2-1; clone size: few; V gene: TRBV24-1; D gene: TRBD1; CDR3 protein: CATSLGGPGTGDRNEQFF; CDR3 DNA: TGTGCCACCAGCCTAGGGGGTCCCGGGACAGGGGATAGAAATGAGCAGTTCTTC
J gene: TRBJ2-3; clone size: few; V gene: TRBV9; D gene: .; CDR3 protein: CASSVELASDTQYF; CDR3 DNA: TGTGCCAGCAGCGTAGAGCTAGCGTCAGATACGCAGTATTTT
J gene: TRBJ2-1; clone size: few; V gene: TRBV4-1; D gene: .; CDR3 protein: CASSQVMGASEQFF; CDR3 DNA: TGCGCCAGCAGCCAAGTTATGGGCGCGTCTGAGCAGTTCTTC
J gene: TRBJ2-2; clone size: .; V gene: TRBV30; D gene: .; CDR3 protein: CAWSFRGADTGELFF; CDR3 DNA: TGTGCCTGGAGTTTCCGGGGGGCCGACACCGGGGAGCTGTTTTTT
J gene: TRBJ2-5; clone size: few; V gene: TRBV5-1; D gene: .; CDR3 protein: CASSLNVRETQYF; CDR3 DNA: TGCGCCAGCAGCTTGAACGTAAGGGAGACCCAGTACTTC
J gene: TRBJ2-2; clone size: .; V gene: TRBV20-1; D gene: .; CDR3 protein: CSARVPTNTRELFF; CDR3 DNA: TGCAGTGCTAGAGTCCCCACGAACACCAGGGAGCTGTTTTTT
J gene: TRBJ1-5; clone size: .; V gene: TRBV18; D gene: .; CDR3 protein: CASSLQGKASNQPQHF; CDR3 DNA: TGTGCCAGCTCACTGCAGGGGAAGGCAAGCAATCAGCCCCAGCATTTT
J gene: TRBJ1-3; clone size: once; V gene: TRBV7-9; D gene: .; CDR3 protein: CASSLFTGNTIYF; CDR3 DNA: TGTGCCAGCAGTCTGTTCACGGGAAACACCATATATTTT
J gene: TRBJ2-5; clone size: .; V gene: TRBV10-3; D gene: TRBD2; CDR3 protein: CAISSGGPQETQYF; CDR3 DNA: TGTGCCATCAGTAGCGGGGGCCCGCAAGAGACCCAGTACTTC
J gene: TRBJ1-2; clone size: few; V gene: TRBV6-2/TRBV6-3; D gene: .; CDR3 protein: CASSYEGGGYTF; CDR3 DNA: TGTGCCAGCAGTTACGAGGGAGGAGGCTACACCTTC
J gene: TRBJ2-1; clone size: few; V gene: TRBV7-9; D gene: TRBD2; CDR3 protein: CASSRSGGGYNEQFF; CDR3 DNA: TGTGCCAGTTCCCGAAGCGGGGGGGGCTACAATGAGCAGTTCTTC
J gene: TRBJ2-7; clone size: .; V gene: TRBV3-1; D gene: .; CDR3 protein: CASSHLNLSPEQYF; CDR3 DNA: TGTGCCAGCAGCCATCTTAATTTAAGTCCCGAGCAGTACTTC
J gene: TRBJ2-2; clone size: few; V gene: TRBV7-6; D gene: TRBD1; CDR3 protein: CASISGQGYAGELFF; CDR3 DNA: TGTGCCAGCATCTCGGGACAGGGGTATGCCGGGGAGCTGTTTTTT
J gene: TRBJ2-3; clone size: .; V gene: TRBV5-1; D gene: TRBD2; CDR3 protein: CASSLGLVITDTQYF; CDR3 DNA: TGCGCCAGCAGCTTAGGACTAGTTATAACAGATACGCAGTATTTT
J gene: TRBJ1-3; clone size: .; V gene: TRBV7-2; D gene: TRBD1; CDR3 protein: CASSFPDRGQAGNTIYF; CDR3 DNA: TGTGCCAGCAGCTTCCCTGACAGGGGGCAGGCTGGAAACACCATATATTTT
J gene: TRBJ1-6; clone size: many; V gene: TRBV3-1; D gene: .; CDR3 protein: CASSSLVGDNSPLHF; CDR3 DNA: TGTGCCAGCAGCTCCTTGGTAGGAGATAATTCACCCCTCCACTTT
J gene: TRBJ1-6; clone size: .; V gene: TRBV27; D gene: .; CDR3 protein: CASSLQGDSSPLHF; CDR3 DNA: TGTGCCAGCAGTTTACAGGGAGATAGTTCACCCCTCCACTTT
J gene: TRBJ2-7; clone size: few; V gene: TRBV9; D gene: TRBD1; CDR3 protein: CASSGEGTGAYEQYF; CDR3 DNA: TGTGCCAGCAGCGGTGAGGGGACAGGGGCCTACGAGCAGTACTTC
J gene: TRBJ1-1; clone size: many; V gene: TRBV29-1; D gene: .; CDR3 protein: CSADGNTEAFF; CDR3 DNA: TGCAGCGCGGACGGGAACACTGAAGCTTTCTTT
J gene: TRBJ2-1; clone size: .; V gene: TRBV7-2; D gene: .; CDR3 protein: CASSLGGAAALPNEQFF; CDR3 DNA: TGTGCCAGCAGCTTAGGTGGTGCGGCGGCCCTCCCCAATGAGCAGTTCTTC
J gene: TRBJ2-5; clone size: many; V gene: TRBV11-2; D gene: .; CDR3 protein: CASSLSGAKETQYF; CDR3 DNA: TGTGCCAGCAGCTTGTCGGGAGCGAAAGAGACCCAGTACTTC
J gene: TRBJ1-3; clone size: .; V gene: TRBV10-3; D gene: .; CDR3 protein: CASRPSTGNTIYF; CDR3 DNA: TGTGCCTCCAGACCTAGCACGGGAAACACCATATATTTT
J gene: TRBJ2-5; clone size: few; V gene: TRBV20-1; D gene: .; CDR3 protein: CSATQSGRWETQYF; CDR3 DNA: TGCAGTGCTACCCAGTCAGGGCGGTGGGAGACCCAGTACTTC
J gene: TRBJ2-2; clone size: few; V gene: TRBV5-1; D gene: .; CDR3 protein: CASSPPRPGRTGELFF; CDR3 DNA: TGCGCCAGCAGCCCGCCCCGGCCAGGGAGAACCGGGGAGCTGTTTTTT
J gene: TRBJ1-1; clone size: .; V gene: TRBV2; D gene: TRBD1; CDR3 protein: CASRPGTGAGTEAFF; CDR3 DNA: TGTGCCAGCAGGCCCGGGACAGGAGCGGGCACTGAAGCTTTCTTT